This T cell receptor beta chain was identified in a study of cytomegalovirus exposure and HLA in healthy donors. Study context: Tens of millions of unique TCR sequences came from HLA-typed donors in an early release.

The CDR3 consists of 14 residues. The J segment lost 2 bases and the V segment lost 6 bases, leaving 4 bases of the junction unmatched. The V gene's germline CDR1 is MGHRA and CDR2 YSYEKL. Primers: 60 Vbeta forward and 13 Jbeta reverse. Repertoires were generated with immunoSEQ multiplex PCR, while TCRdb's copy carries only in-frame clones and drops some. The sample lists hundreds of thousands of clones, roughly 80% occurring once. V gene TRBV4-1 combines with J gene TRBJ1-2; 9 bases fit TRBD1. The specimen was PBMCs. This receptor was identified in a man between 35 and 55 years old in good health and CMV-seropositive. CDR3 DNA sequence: TGCGCCAGCAGAAGGACAGGGGAAAACTATGGCTACACCTTC. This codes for CASRRTGENYGYTF.